In its sample, the clone carrying this TCR beta chain was seen once. The data were taken from a study of cytomegalovirus exposure and HLA in healthy donors. Repertoires were generated with immunoSEQ multiplex PCR, while TCRdb's copy carries only in-frame clones and drops some. Seen here are roughly 120,000 clones, around 88% observed once, and the top ten hold around 2%. V trimming: 6 bases; J trimming: 3 bases; junction bases outside the gene matches: 8. The length of the CDR3 is 14 residues. The germline gives CDR1 MNHEY, CDR2 SMNVEV (reference sequence). Sequencing input: PBMCs. J is TRBJ2-7 and V is TRBV27; 7 bases are shared with TRBD1. The clonotype was recovered from a man aged 18 to 29 in good health and CMV-seronegative. CDR3 in DNA: TGTGCCAGCAGATCGGACAGGAACTACTACGAGCAGTACTTC. As protein: CASRSDRNYYEQYF.